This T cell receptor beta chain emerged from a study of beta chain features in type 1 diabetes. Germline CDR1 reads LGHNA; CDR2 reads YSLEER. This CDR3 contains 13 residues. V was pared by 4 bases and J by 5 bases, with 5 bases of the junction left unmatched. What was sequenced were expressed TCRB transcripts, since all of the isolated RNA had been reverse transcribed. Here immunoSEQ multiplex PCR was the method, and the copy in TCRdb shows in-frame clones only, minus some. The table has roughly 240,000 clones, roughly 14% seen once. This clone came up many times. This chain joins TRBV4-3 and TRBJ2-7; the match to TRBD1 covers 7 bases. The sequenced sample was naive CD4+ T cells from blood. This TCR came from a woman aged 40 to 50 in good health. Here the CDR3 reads CASSPTTGNEQYF. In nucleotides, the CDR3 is TGCGCCAGCAGCCCAACGACAGGGAACGAGCAGTACTTC.